Reported below is one T cell receptor beta chain. What it binds is not known. The junction departs from germline at one end; a sequencing error may be responsible. The sample is drawn from a study of CD8+CD57+ T cells in acquired aplastic anemia. Background on the study: Mean DNA quantity obtained from sorted CD4+ and CD8+ cells was 2.5 to 4 ug. Among healthy donors, CD4+ cells averaged about 9.9 million reads. Study conclusions and caveats: Around 27 was the count of CD8+ CDR3 sequences that patients shared with controls. Between the patient and control groups, CD8+ Simpson's diversity did not differ significantly.

The TCR beta profiling, which covered VDJ combination and CDR3 sequence, was carried out using genomic DNA as the template. TCRdb fed the reads into MiXCR, producing one record per CDR3 protein. The sample has some 240,000 distinct CDR3 sequences; 34% are singletons. The CDR3 runs 17 residues. CDR1 and CDR2 from the germline V gene are MNHEY and SVGAGI. The chain uses TRBV6-5 and TRBJ1-5; D perhaps matches TRBD1 (6 bases). The receptor's source is a human donor in good health, serving as a control. Sequencing was carried out using sorted CD4+, CD8+, or CD8+CD57+ T cells (not recorded which) from PBMCs. Written as DNA, the CDR3 is TGTGCCAGCAGTTACCCCATTCACACAGGGCAGCAATCAGCCCCAGCATTT. It is translated as CASSYPIHTGQQSAPAF.